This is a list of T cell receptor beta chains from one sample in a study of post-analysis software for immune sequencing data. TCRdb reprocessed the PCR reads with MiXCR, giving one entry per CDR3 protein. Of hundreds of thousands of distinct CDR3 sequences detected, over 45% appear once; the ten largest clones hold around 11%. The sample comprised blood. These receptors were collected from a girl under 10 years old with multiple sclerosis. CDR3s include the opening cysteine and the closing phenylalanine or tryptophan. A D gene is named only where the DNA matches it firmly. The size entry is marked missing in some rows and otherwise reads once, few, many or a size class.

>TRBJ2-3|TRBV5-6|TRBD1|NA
CASSLEGQGDTDTQYF
TGTGCCAGCAGCTTGGAGGGACAGGGGGACACAGATACGCAGTATTTT
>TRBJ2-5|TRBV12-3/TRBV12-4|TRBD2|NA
CASSRTSGSGQETQYF
TGTGCCAGCAGCCGGACTAGCGGGAGTGGGCAAGAGACCCAGTACTTC
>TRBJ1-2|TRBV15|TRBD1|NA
CATSRDPGTGDGYTF
TGTGCCACCAGCAGAGACCCCGGGACAGGGGATGGCTACACCTTC
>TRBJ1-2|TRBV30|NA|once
CARWAGNYGYTF
TGTGCCCGATGGGCAGGAAACTATGGCTACACCTTC
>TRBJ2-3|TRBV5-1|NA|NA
CASSLGERDTQYF
TGCGCCAGCAGCTTGGGAGAGCGGGATACGCAGTATTTT
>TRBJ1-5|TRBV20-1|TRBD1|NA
CSARDWRGRKRGNQPQHF
TGCAGTGCTAGAGATTGGAGGGGGCGCAAACGCGGCAATCAGCCCCAGCATTTT
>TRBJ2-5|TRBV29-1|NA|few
CSASQGPGSETQYF
TGCAGCGCCTCACAGGGTCCGGGTTCCGAGACCCAGTACTTC
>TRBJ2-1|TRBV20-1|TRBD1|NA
CSASGTGDLFYNERFF
TGCAGTGCCTCCGGGACAGGGGACCTATTCTACAATGAGCGGTTCTTC
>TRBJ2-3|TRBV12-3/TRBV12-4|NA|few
CASSLKRNRGWEDTQYF
TGTGCCAGCAGTCTAAAGCGGAACCGAGGATGGGAAGATACGCAGTATTTT
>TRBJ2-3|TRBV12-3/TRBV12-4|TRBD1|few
CASSPTGASTDTQYF
TGTGCCAGCAGTCCGACAGGGGCTAGCACAGATACGCAGTATTTT
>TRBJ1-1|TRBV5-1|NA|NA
CASSAVGINTEAFF
TGCGCCAGCAGCGCAGTAGGTATTAACACTGAAGCTTTCTTT
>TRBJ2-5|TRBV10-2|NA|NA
CASSGMWGETQYF
TGCGCCAGCAGTGGGATGTGGGGAGAGACCCAGTACTTC
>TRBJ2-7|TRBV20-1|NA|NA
CSATRSYEQYF
TGCAGTGCTACCCGATCTTACGAGCAGTACTTC
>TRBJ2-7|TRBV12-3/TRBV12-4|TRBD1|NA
CASSPQGVIYEQYF
TGTGCCAGCAGTCCTCAGGGGGTGATCTACGAGCAGTACTTC
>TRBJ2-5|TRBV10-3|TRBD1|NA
CAISESRQGFQETQYF
TGTGCCATCAGTGAGTCGCGACAGGGGTTCCAAGAGACCCAGTACTTC
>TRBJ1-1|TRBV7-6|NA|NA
CANSPTRGGGTEAFF
TGTGCCAACAGCCCCACACGAGGGGGGGGCACTGAAGCTTTCTTT
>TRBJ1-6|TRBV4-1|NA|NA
CASSKTEVSSSPLHF
TGCGCCAGCAGCAAGACGGAGGTCTCCTCTTCACCCCTCCACTTT
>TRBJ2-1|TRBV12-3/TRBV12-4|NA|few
CASSLQVNEQFF
TGTGCCAGCAGTTTACAGGTTAATGAGCAGTTCTTC
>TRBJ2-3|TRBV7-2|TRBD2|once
CASSGLAQLTDTQYF
TGTGCCAGCAGCGGACTAGCTCAACTCACAGATACGCAGTATTTT
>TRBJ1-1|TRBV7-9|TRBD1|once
CASSFYQGVNTEAFF
TGTGCCAGCAGCTTCTACCAGGGGGTGAACACTGAAGCTTTCTTT
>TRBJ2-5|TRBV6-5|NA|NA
CASSYAGVGKETQYF
TGTGCCAGCAGTTACGCAGGGGTGGGAAAAGAGACCCAGTACTTC
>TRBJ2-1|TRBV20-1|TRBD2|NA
CSASLAGGRNEQFF
TGCAGTGCTAGTCTCGCGGGGGGGCGGAATGAGCAGTTCTTC
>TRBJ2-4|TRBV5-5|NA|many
CASSFSNTVAKNIQYF
TGTGCCAGCAGCTTTTCGAACACAGTAGCCAAAAACATTCAGTACTTC
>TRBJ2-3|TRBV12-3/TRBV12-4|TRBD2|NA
CASRTSGSKEYF
TGTGCCAGCAGAACTAGCGGGAGTAAGGAGTATTTT
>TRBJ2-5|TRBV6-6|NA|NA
CASSYRAGTFQETQYF
TGTGCCAGCAGTTACCGGGCAGGGACATTCCAAGAGACCCAGTACTTC
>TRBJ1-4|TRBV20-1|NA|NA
CSGYNRDGEKLFF
TGCAGTGGATACAACAGGGACGGCGAAAAACTGTTTTTT
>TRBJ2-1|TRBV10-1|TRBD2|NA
CASSGQGAGGPNEQFF
TGCGCCAGCAGTGGGCAGGGAGCGGGAGGGCCTAATGAGCAGTTCTTC
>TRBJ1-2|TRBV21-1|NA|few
CASSKALGTAGGNYGYTF
TGTGCCAGCAGCAAAGCGCTAGGTACCGCCGGAGGGAACTATGGCTACACCTTC
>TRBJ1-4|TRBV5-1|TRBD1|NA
CASSFDRAEKLFF
TGTGCCAGCAGCTTCGACAGGGCAGAAAAACTGTTTTTT
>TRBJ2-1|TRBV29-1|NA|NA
CSVGQGPYNEQFF
TGCAGCGTTGGTCAGGGACCCTACAATGAGCAGTTCTTC
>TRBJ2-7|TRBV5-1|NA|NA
CASSVTGDEQYF
TGCGCCAGCAGCGTTACCGGAGACGAGCAGTACTTC
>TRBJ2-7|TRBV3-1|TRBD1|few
CASSPGTGEYEQYF
TGTGCCAGCAGCCCCGGGACAGGGGAATACGAGCAGTACTTC
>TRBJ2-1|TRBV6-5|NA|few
CASSYVSGNEQFF
TGTGCCAGCAGTTACGTTTCAGGGAATGAGCAGTTCTTC
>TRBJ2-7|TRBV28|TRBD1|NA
CASSSRTGDHEQYF
TGTGCCAGCAGTTCCAGGACAGGGGACCACGAGCAGTACTTC
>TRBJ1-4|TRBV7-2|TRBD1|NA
CASSVDRGGTNEKLFF
TGTGCCAGCAGCGTAGACAGGGGGGGAACTAATGAAAAACTGTTTTTT
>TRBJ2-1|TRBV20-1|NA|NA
CSARGKGSSYNEQFF
TGCAGTGCTCGGGGGAAGGGAAGCTCCTACAATGAGCAGTTCTTC
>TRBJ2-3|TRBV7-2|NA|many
CASSLGRDTQYF
TGTGCCAGCAGCTTAGGCAGAGATACGCAGTATTTT
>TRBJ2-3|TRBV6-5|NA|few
CASSYGVGDTQYF
TGTGCCAGCAGTTACGGCGTGGGAGATACGCAGTATTTT
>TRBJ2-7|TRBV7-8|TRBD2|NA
CASSLGLAGGGEQYF
TGTGCCAGCAGCTTAGGACTAGCGGGAGGCGGCGAGCAGTACTTC
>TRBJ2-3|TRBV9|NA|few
CASSEGRTSTDTQYF
TGTGCCAGCAGCGAGGGCAGGACCAGCACAGATACGCAGTATTTT
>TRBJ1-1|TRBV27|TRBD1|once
CASSGSGQSEAFF
TGTGCCAGTTCAGGCTCGGGACAGTCCGAAGCTTTCTTT
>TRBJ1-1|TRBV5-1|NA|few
CASSPRENTEAFF
TGCGCCAGCAGCCCTAGAGAGAACACTGAAGCTTTCTTT
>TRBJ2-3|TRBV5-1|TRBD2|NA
CASSSRTSGGLTDTQYF
TGCGCCAGCAGCTCTAGGACTAGCGGGGGGCTTACAGATACGCAGTATTTT
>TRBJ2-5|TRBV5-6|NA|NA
CASSSYPSQAKETQYF
TGTGCCAGCAGCTCCTACCCCTCTCAAGCAAAAGAGACCCAGTACTTC
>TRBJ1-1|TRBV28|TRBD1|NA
CASTLGGQLNTEAFF
TGTGCCAGCACCTTGGGGGGACAGTTGAACACTGAAGCTTTCTTT
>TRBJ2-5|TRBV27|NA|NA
CASSRGGGTLQETQYF
TGTGCCAGCAGTCGAGGGGGGGGAACACTCCAAGAGACCCAGTACTTC
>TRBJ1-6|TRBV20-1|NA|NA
CSARDMGPYNSPLHF
TGCAGTGCTAGAGATATGGGGCCCTATAATTCACCCCTCCACTTT
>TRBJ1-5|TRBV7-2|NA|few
CASSLGRVQPQHF
TGTGCCAGCAGCTTGGGCAGGGTTCAGCCCCAGCATTTT
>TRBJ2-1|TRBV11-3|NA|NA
CASSSTGAENEQFF
TGTGCCAGCAGCAGTACGGGAGCAGAAAATGAGCAGTTCTTC
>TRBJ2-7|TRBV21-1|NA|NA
CASSKVARHFESSYEQYF
TGTGCCAGCAGCAAAGTGGCGCGGCATTTCGAGAGCTCCTACGAGCAGTACTTC
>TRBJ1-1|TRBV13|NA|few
CASSSGGARPSAAFF
TGTGCCAGCAGCTCGGGCGGGGCCCGCCCCTCGGCAGCTTTCTTT
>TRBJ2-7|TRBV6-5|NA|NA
CASSYHSGDFVEQYF
TGTGCCAGCAGTTACCACTCGGGAGACTTTGTCGAGCAGTACTTC
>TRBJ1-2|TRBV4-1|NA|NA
CASSQENPGPIIRGYTF
TGCGCCAGCAGCCAAGAGAATCCCGGGCCCATCATCCGTGGCTACACCTTC
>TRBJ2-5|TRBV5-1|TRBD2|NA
CASSLAGGPPETQYF
TGCGCCAGCAGCTTAGCGGGGGGTCCCCCCGAGACCCAGTACTTC
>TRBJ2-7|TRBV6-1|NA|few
CASSFSPGHSYEQYF
TGTGCCAGCAGCTTTAGTCCGGGCCACTCCTACGAGCAGTACTTC
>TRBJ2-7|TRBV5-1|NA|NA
CASSLEQIGTHEQYF
TGCGCCAGCAGCTTGGAACAGATTGGGACCCACGAGCAGTACTTC
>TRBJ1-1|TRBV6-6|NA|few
CASSSSRMNTEAFF
TGTGCCAGCAGTTCCAGTCGGATGAACACTGAAGCTTTCTTT
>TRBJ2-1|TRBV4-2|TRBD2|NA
CASSQDYRRGTRAYNEQFF
TGTGCCAGCAGCCAAGATTACCGGCGAGGGACTAGGGCCTACAATGAGCAGTTCTTC
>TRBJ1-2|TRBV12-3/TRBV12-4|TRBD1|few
CASTDRVLGYGYTF
TGTGCCAGCACTGACAGGGTTCTGGGCTATGGCTACACCTTC